These 17 T cell receptor beta chains share one sample of origin, sequenced in a study of cytomegalovirus exposure and HLA in healthy donors. Profiled with immunoSEQ multiplex PCR; TCRdb holds only in-frame clones, not every one. The sample holds under 250,000 clones, around 90% seen once. Sequencing was carried out using PBMCs. The receptors were sampled from a woman aged 18-35 years in good health and CMV-seropositive.

This clone is a singleton in its sample. The J gene is TRBJ1-2, the V gene TRBV15, with TRBD1 matching over 7 bases. The CDR3 length is 16 residues. CDR1 LNHNV and CDR2 YYDKDF come from the germline V gene (reference sequence). V was pared by 0 bases and J by 8 bases, with 12 bases of the junction left unmatched. The CDR3 sequence is CATSRELFGQGEGYTF. In DNA, the CDR3 is TGTGCCACCAGCAGAGAACTTTTCGGGCAGGGGGAGGGCTACACCTTC.

The CDR3 bases are TGCGCCAGCAGCTCGTCAGAAGGGACAGGGGGCAGGACCGGGGAGCTGTTTTTT. Its protein product is CASSSSEGTGGRTGELFF. The chain combines TRBV4-1 with TRBJ2-2, with 12 bases matching TRBD1. This CDR3 is 18 amino acids long. Germline CDR1 reads MGHRA; CDR2 reads YSYEKL. Trimming cost V 5 bases and J 5 bases; bases outside gene matches: 12.

This clone was counted a single time. CDR3 in DNA: TGTGCCAGCAGGCTAAGCGGGGGAGTCCAAGAGACCCAGTACTTC. It is translated as CASRLSGGVQETQYF. The rearrangement joins TRBV27 to TRBJ2-5; TRBD2 aligns across 8 bases. Germline trimming cut 6 bases from V and 1 base from J; bases unmatched to any gene: 7. The length of the CDR3 is 15 residues. Germline-derived CDR1 and CDR2 are MNHEY and SMNVEV (reference sequence).

The chain combines TRBV27 with TRBJ1-3, with D uncertain. The germline V gene has CDR1 MNHEY and CDR2 SMNVEV (reference sequence). V dropped 6 bases and J dropped 0 bases, with 18 bases sitting between them. The CDR3 is 17 residues long. This chain's CDR3 is CASRNGGSGLSGNTIYF. The CDR3 bases are TGTGCCAGCAGAAATGGAGGGTCCGGCCTCTCTGGAAACACCATATATTTT.

The genes are TRBV29-1 and TRBJ2-7; 8 bases are shared with TRBD1. Germline-derived CDR1 and CDR2 are SQVTM and ANQGSEA. V lost 7 bases to trimming and J lost 7 bases; unmatched junction nucleotides: 18. The CDR3 is made up of 15 amino acids. The DNA for the CDR3 is TGCAGCGCCTTTACAGGGGACAGGTCTTACGGGGAGCAGTACTTC. Translating gives CSAFTGDRSYGEQYF.

V usage is TRBV4-1 and J usage is TRBJ1-1; weak D call: TRBD1 (6 bases). V gave up 4 bases and J gave up 1 base, with 16 bases separating them. Germline CDR1 is MGHRA and CDR2 is YSYEKL. There are 16 residues in the CDR3. CDR3 protein: CASSPVGGGGNTEAFF. CDR3 DNA: TGCGCCAGCAGCCCCGTCGGGGGCGGGGGGAACACTGAAGCTTTCTTT.

About this clone itself: The junction and the germline gene differ at one end; a read error may be behind it. V and J are TRBV2 and TRBJ2-7; 7 bases agree with TRBD1. The CDR3 loop spans 10 amino acids. CDR1 SNHLY and CDR2 FYNNEI come from the germline V gene. The DNA of the CDR3 is TGTGCCAGCAGTGCAGGGACAGCCTTTTGG. As protein: CASSAGTAFW.

The J gene is TRBJ2-1, the V gene TRBV4-2; 9 bases map to TRBD2. V trimming: 0 bases; J trimming: 6 bases; junction bases outside the gene matches: 12. Germline values: CDR1 LGHNA, CDR2 YNFKEQ. This CDR3 contains 18 residues. In nucleotides, the CDR3 is TGTGCCAGCAGCCAAGAGCTACTAGCGGGTCTCCTAGGCAATGAGCAGTTCTTC. It yields the protein CASSQELLAGLLGNEQFF.

The CDR3 is CASSPARDNEQFF. The CDR3 DNA is TGTGCCAGCTCACCAGCGCGGGACAATGAGCAGTTCTTC. The rearrangement uses TRBV18 and TRBJ2-1; possibly TRBD2 for D (5 bases). Germline loops: CDR1 KGHSH, CDR2 LQKENI. The CDR3 consists of 13 residues. V was trimmed by 2 bases and J by 5 bases, leaving 7 bases between them.

The rearrangement joins TRBV5-4 to TRBJ2-3; a possible D gene is TRBD1 (5 bases). The germline V gene encodes CDR1 SGHNT and CDR2 YYREEE (reference sequence). Deletions cut 7 bases from V and 4 bases from J, with 16 bases between. The CDR3 is 14 residues long. The CDR3 nucleotides are TGTGCCAGCGGGGCCTCGGAGAGAGCAGATACGCAGTATTTT. It translates to CASGASERADTQYF.

The chain has TRBV19 and TRBJ2-7; D possibly corresponds to TRBD1 (5 bases). Germline values: CDR1 LNHDA, CDR2 SQIVND (reference sequence). The length of the CDR3 is 17 residues. Trimming removed 0 bases from V and 3 bases from J, with 18 bases in between. CDR3 sequence: CASSIDSWTRPFYEQYF. The CDR3 DNA sequence: TGTGCCAGTAGTATAGATTCTTGGACACGGCCGTTCTACGAGCAGTACTTC. Complete variable domain (other parts from reference TRBV19 and TRBJ2-7): DGGITQSPKYLFRKEGQNVTLSCEQNLNHDAMYWYRQDPGQGLRLIYYSQIVNDFQKGDIAEGYSVSREKKESFPLTVTSAQKNPTAFYLCASSIDSWTRPFYEQYFGPGTRLTVT.

This clone was recorded only once. The chain uses TRBV9 and TRBJ2-3; TRBD2 agrees at 7 bases. With 0 bases clipped from V and 1 base from J, the junction kept 2 bases outside the gene matches. This CDR3 region has 15 residues. Germline V CDR1 and CDR2: SGDLS, YYNGEE. The CDR3 DNA reads TGTGCCAGCAGCGTAGCTAGCGGACGCACAGATACGCAGTATTTT. Its translation: CASSVASGRTDTQYF.

The gene calls are TRBV2 and TRBJ1-5; no definite D call. V lost 6 bases to trimming and J lost 0 bases, with 9 bases between them. This CDR3 is built from 14 residues. Germline CDR1 is SNHLY and CDR2 is FYNNEI. The CDR3 coding sequence is TGTGCCAGCAGGGAGGGTTTTAGCAATCAGCCCCAGCATTTT. Protein product: CASREGFSNQPQHF.

The CDR3 is CASSQNARRPGGRTEAFF. DNA of the CDR3: TGCGCCAGCAGCCAGAACGCCCGCCGACCGGGGGGAAGGACTGAAGCTTTCTTT. The J gene is TRBJ1-1, the V gene TRBV4-1, with D possibly TRBD1 on 5 matching bases. The CDR3 length is 18 residues. The germline V and J ends were trimmed by 3 bases and 5 bases, with 25 bases remaining between them. Germline CDR1 reads MGHRA; CDR2 reads YSYEKL.

In its sample, this clone was seen once. V is TRBV29-1 and J is TRBJ2-1; 8 nucleotides match TRBD1. This CDR3 region has 17 residues. The J segment lost 0 bases and the V segment lost 6 bases, leaving 13 bases of the junction unmatched. Germline CDR1 reads SQVTM; CDR2 reads ANQGSEA. In DNA form, the CDR3 reads TGCAGCGTCCGGGATGAGACAGGGGCAAGCTCCTACAATGAGCAGTTCTTC. It translates to CSVRDETGASSYNEQFF.

This sequence joins TRBV7-9 and TRBJ1-2, with 7 bases aligning to TRBD1. V lost 11 bases, J lost 4 bases, and 7 bases stayed unmatched. This CDR3 is built from 12 residues. Germline loops: CDR1 SEHNR, CDR2 FQNEAQ (reference sequence). In nucleotides, the CDR3 is TGTGCCGTTAGACAGGGAAGCTATGGCTACACCTTC. Amino acids: CAVRQGSYGYTF. The whole variable domain, remainder taken from reference TRBV7-9 and TRBJ1-2, is DTGVSQNPRHKITKRGQNVTFRCDPISEHNRLYWYRQTLGQGPEFLTYFQNEAQLEKSRLLSDRFSAERPKGSFSTLEIQRTEQGDSAMYLCAVRQGSYGYTFGSGTRLTVV.

The genes are TRBV25-1 and TRBJ2-2; TRBD2 agrees at 8 bases. V was clipped by 1 base and J by 7 bases; unmatched bases: 11. The CDR3 runs to 17 residues. In germline, CDR1 is MGHDK, CDR2 SYGVNS. CDR3 protein: CASSEWERESIGGELFF. CDR3 nucleotides: TGTGCCAGCAGTGAATGGGAGCGGGAGAGTATAGGCGGGGAGCTGTTTTTT.